Below are 17 T cell receptor beta chains sequenced from a single sample in a study of response to subunit inactivated influenza vaccine. TCRdb used MiXCR to reprocess the RT-PCR reads, holding one entry per CDR3 protein. The sample comprises 450,000 to 500,000 distinct CDR3 sequences, roughly 11% of which are singletons, and around 12% rests with the top ten. The material sequenced was PBMCs from blood, taken about 40 days after vaccination. The receptors were sampled from a man aged 45-60 years who received an inactivated influenza vaccine.

The chain carries TRBV11-1 and TRBJ2-3; D unclear. The germline V gene has CDR1 SGHAT and CDR2 FQDESV (reference sequence). V was clipped by 7 bases and J by 0 bases, with 23 bases between them. This CDR3 has 18 residues. The CDR3 loop reads CASNPWFIRGSSTDTQYF. CDR3 coding DNA: TGTGCCAGCAACCCGTGGTTCATTCGAGGAAGTAGCACAGATACGCAGTATTTT.

This clonotype was picked up many times. The chain employs TRBV10-3 and TRBJ2-5, with D unclear. The CDR3 extends over 14 amino acids. CDR1 ENHRY and CDR2 SYGVKD come from the germline V gene. The ends were cut back, 3 bases at V and 1 base at J, with 9 bases in the middle. The CDR3 region has the DNA TGTGCCATCAGTGATCGGTCAGGCCAAGAGACCCAGTACTTC. Encoded protein: CAISDRSGQETQYF.

This clonotype was seen more than once but under ten times. The chain carries TRBV28 and TRBJ2-3, with D perhaps TRBD2 (5 bases). V lost 3 bases, J lost 5 bases, and 27 bases lay in between. This CDR3 contains 19 residues. Germline V gene sequence: CDR1 MDHEN, CDR2 SYDVKM. Written as DNA, the CDR3 is TGTGCCAGCAGTTTGGGTATAGGGAGAGAAGGCCGATCACAAGATACGCAGTATTTT. As protein: CASSLGIGREGRSQDTQYF.

This clonotype was detected ten times or more. The chain employs TRBV12-3 or TRBV12-4 and TRBJ2-3; 15 bases are shared with TRBD2. The CDR3 loop spans 15 amino acids. V gave up 6 bases and J gave up 5 bases; unmatched junction bases: 3. CDR3 protein: CASSLGLAGGDTQYF. The DNA for the CDR3 is TGTGCCAGCAGCCTGGGACTAGCGGGGGGAGATACGCAGTATTTT.

This clonotype came up a few times. J is TRBJ1-4 and V is TRBV7-9, with D unresolved. V lost 0 bases and J lost 7, with 12 bases in between. The CDR3 is made up of 15 amino acids. Germline V CDR1 and CDR2: SEHNR, FQNEAQ (reference sequence). The CDR3 DNA reads as TGTGCCAGCAGCTTAGCGGCAGGAGACATTGAAAAACTGTTTTTT. Encoded protein: CASSLAAGDIEKLFF.

This clonotype came up a few times. The chain links TRBV20-1 to TRBJ2-5, with D possibly TRBD2 on 5 matching bases. Germline values: CDR1 DFQATT, CDR2 SNEGSKA (reference sequence). Trimming took off 2 bases at V and 0 bases at J, with 19 bases between the two ends. The CDR3 length is 17 residues. The CDR3 bases are TGCAGTGCTAGATCGCTGTCCGAGGGATCGTACCAAGAGACCCAGTACTTC. It is translated as CSARSLSEGSYQETQYF.

This clonotype appeared a few times. This sequence joins TRBV5-6 and TRBJ2-1; D unclear. The CDR3 sequence is 15 residues long. The germline CDR1 and CDR2 sequences are SGHDT and YYEEEE. V was pared by 2 bases and J by 3 bases, with 12 bases between. The CDR3 region has the DNA TGTGCCAGCAGCTTAAATGCGGTGAACTACAATGAGCAGTTCTTC. Residues: CASSLNAVNYNEQFF.

This clonotype was found many times. A much more abundant neighbour one base away suggests this may be a read error. V is TRBV12-3 or TRBV12-4 and J is TRBJ1-5; the D is unclear. The CDR3 loop spans 13 amino acids. The germline V and J ends were trimmed by 5 bases and 0 bases, with 5 bases remaining between them. DNA of the CDR3: TGTGCCAGCAGTCCTAATAGCAATCAGCCCCAGCATTTT. This gives the protein CASSPNSNQPQHF.

There are many counts of this clonotype. J is TRBJ1-1 and V is TRBV27; D gene uncertain. The CDR3 has 13 residues. Trimming cost V 0 bases and J 1 base, with 3 bases left between them. The germline V gene has CDR1 MNHEY and CDR2 SMNVEV (reference sequence). For the CDR3, the DNA is TGTGCCAGCAGTTTATCCCGGAACACTGAAGCTTTCTTT. As protein: CASSLSRNTEAFF.

This clonotype appeared many times. The chain combines TRBV7-2 with TRBJ2-1, with 7 bases that match TRBD2. V lost 5 bases to trimming and J lost 2 bases; unmatched junction nucleotides: 6. Germline assignment: CDR1 SGHTA and CDR2 FQGNSA. This CDR3 has 15 residues. CDR3 nucleotide sequence: TGTGCCAGCAGCCGATCGGGGGGTACCTACAATGAGCAGTTCTTC. Translation: CASSRSGGTYNEQFF.

The chain recombines TRBV5-1 with TRBJ2-1, with 8 bases that match TRBD2. Germline lookup yields CDR1 SGHRS and CDR2 YFSETQ. This CDR3 comprises 15 residues. Unmatched junction bases numbered 12, after V lost 4 bases and J lost 9 bases. The CDR3 coding sequence is TGCGCCAGCAGCCGGACGGGAGGGCAGGCTGGTGAGCAGTTCTTC. This sequence encodes CASSRTGGQAGEQFF.

The genes are TRBV11-2 and TRBJ2-1; 13 positions match TRBD2. With 0 bases clipped from V and 9 bases from J, the junction kept 8 bases outside the gene matches. The CDR3 runs 17 residues. Germline assignment: CDR1 SGHAT and CDR2 FQNNGV. CDR3: CASSLELAGGPISEQFF. In DNA, the CDR3 is TGTGCCAGCAGCTTAGAACTAGCGGGAGGGCCGATTTCTGAGCAGTTCTTC.

In its sample, this clonotype was seen many times. The rearrangement uses TRBV29-1 and TRBJ2-1; D gene uncertain. Trimming cost V 4 bases and J 0 bases, with 7 bases left between them. This CDR3 is built from 13 residues. Germline CDR1 reads SQVTM; CDR2 reads ANQGSEA. DNA for the CDR3: TGCAGCGTTGGTACAGACTCCTACAATGAGCAGTTCTTC. It specifies CSVGTDSYNEQFF.

The genes are TRBV10-3 and TRBJ2-7; a weak D match, TRBD2 (6 bases). Trimming removed 2 bases from V and 0 bases from J, with 11 bases in between. Germline CDR1 reads ENHRY; CDR2 reads SYGVKD. The CDR3 has 15 amino acids. The CDR3 here is CAISEGLATSYEQYF. CDR3 nucleotides: TGTGCCATCAGTGAGGGGCTAGCGACCTCCTACGAGCAGTACTTC.

This clonotype was recorded a few times. This chain uses TRBV7-9 with TRBJ2-3, with TRBD2 matching 7 bases. Germline V lookup: CDR1 SEHNR, CDR2 FQNEAQ (reference sequence). The CDR3 runs 15 residues. Germline trimming cut 5 bases from V and 1 base from J; bases unmatched to any gene: 6. The CDR3 loop is CASSSQGLRTDTQYF. The CDR3 nucleotides are TGTGCCAGCAGCAGCCAGGGACTACGCACAGATACGCAGTATTTT.

This clonotype was seen a few times. The V and J genes are TRBV7-6 and TRBJ2-2; 9 bases are shared with TRBD2. Per the germline V gene, CDR1 is SGHVS and CDR2 is FNYEAQ. This CDR3 is built from 15 residues. V shed 1 base and J 7 bases; nucleotides not matched to a gene: 4. CDR3 sequence reads: CASSLVSGSGGELFF. The CDR3 DNA reads TGTGCCAGCAGCTTAGTTAGCGGGAGTGGCGGGGAGCTGTTTTTT.

This rearrangement joins TRBV3-1 to TRBJ1-4; D ambiguous. Between the trimmed V and J ends, which lost 0 bases and 0 bases, there was a span of 8 bases. The germline V gene has CDR1 LGHDT and CDR2 YNNKEL (reference sequence). This CDR3 region has 16 residues. CDR3 DNA sequence: TGTGCCAGCAGCCAAGATCAAGTTGCAACTAATGAAAAACTGTTTTTT. This translates into CASSQDQVATNEKLFF.